This T cell receptor (beta chain) was retrieved from a study of persistence of HIV-infected CD4 T cells. Overall study: Median time on suppressive ART was 8 years. Study-level results: The rare CMV-responding cells with HIV-1 proviruses were not separately TCR-sequenced. Degenerate expanded CDR3beta sequences were enriched among CMV- and Gag-responding cells. Proviral oligoclonality tracked with TCR oligoclonality within the same sorted cells.

The CDR3 sequence is 15 residues long. Per germline, CDR1 SNHLY and CDR2 FYNNEI. V shed 0 bases and J shed 1 base, with 9 bases lying between them. Cells were stimulated nonspecifically with anti-CD3/anti-CD28 magnetic beads. CD4+ T cells upregulating both CD40 ligand and CD69 were sorted as responding cells. The immunoSEQ assay was version 4, run in survey mode. Only in-frame clones appear in the TCRdb table, and some are missing; sequencing was by immunoSEQ multiplex PCR. The top ten clones hold 0.4% to 0.5% of a sample with approximately 45,000 clones, 88% of them seen once. Details on this clone: Its antigen is not known.

The TCR was taken from an adult woman with HIV who was CMV-seropositive. The V gene is TRBV2, the J gene TRBJ1-2; D remains ambiguous. The starting material was CD4+ T cells sorted from PBMCs after roughly 18-hour stimulation, obtained from a patient who received antiretroviral therapy. The DNA for the CDR3 is TGTGCCAGCAGTGAAGCTCGAGGCCATAACTATGGCTACACCTTC. Translation: CASSEARGHNYGYTF.